Following are 29 T cell receptor beta chains from one sample sequenced in a study of T cell changes during pregnancy in multiple sclerosis. Assay used: immunoSEQ multiplex PCR; TCRdb lists only in-frame clones, some missing. The data contain approximately 71,000 clones, roughly 92% of them singletons. The sequencing used peripheral blood, collected in the second trimester of pregnancy. The receptors were gathered from a female donor with multiple sclerosis, enrolled in a pregnancy study.

This clone was found a few times. The gene calls are TRBV2 and TRBJ1-3; D is ambiguous. V lost 2 bases, J lost 9 bases, and 5 bases lay in between. The CDR3 has 11 residues. Germline-derived CDR1 and CDR2 are SNHLY and FYNNEI. CDR3 nucleotide sequence: TGTGCCAGCAGTGAACCAGGCACCATATATTTT. Its protein product is CASSEPGTIYF.

The gene calls are TRBV28 and TRBJ1-2; no clear D. Germline assignment: CDR1 MDHEN and CDR2 SYDVKM. The CDR3 loop spans 14 amino acids. Trimming left V 4 bases short and J 8 bases short, with 17 bases between. The DNA for the CDR3 is TGTGCCAGCAGTTCCAACGGGGAGGGCTGGGGCTACACCTTC. Residues: CASSSNGEGWGYTF.

The V gene is TRBV19, the J gene TRBJ1-1, with a possible D match to TRBD1 (5 bases). Between the trimmed V and J ends, which lost 7 bases and 5 bases, there was a span of 17 bases. This CDR3 region has 14 residues. Germline V CDR1 and CDR2: LNHDA, SQIVND (reference sequence). As DNA, the CDR3 is TGTGCCAGTACCCCGCCCCAGGGATATACTGAAGCTTTCTTT. Translation: CASTPPQGYTEAFF.

This clone was seen once. The chain recombines TRBV2 with TRBJ2-2; TRBD2 matches 7 bases. The V gene's germline CDR1 is SNHLY and CDR2 FYNNEI. This CDR3 is 15 amino acids long. V lost 10 bases and J lost 1; bases outside the gene matches: 9. The CDR3 region is CATRGRARNTGELFF. The DNA of the CDR3 is TGTGCCACCCGTGGGAGGGCCCGGAACACCGGGGAGCTGTTTTTT.

CDR3 nucleotides: TGTGCCAGCAGCTTGGTGGGTCGAGGGACTAACTATGGCTACACCTTC. Translating gives CASSLVGRGTNYGYTF. This chain joins TRBV5-4 and TRBJ1-2; unclear D gene. Trimming stripped 0 bases from V and 0 bases from J, with 12 bases between. CDR3 length: 16 amino acids. Germline values: CDR1 SGHNT, CDR2 YYREEE (reference sequence).

The chain carries TRBV16 and TRBJ2-1; 7 bases are shared with TRBD2. J was trimmed by 12 bases and V by 1 base; bases with no gene match: 6. This CDR3 contains 13 residues. Germline CDR1 KGHSY, CDR2 FQNENV. As DNA, the CDR3 is TGTGCCAGCAGCCAATTCACGGGAGGTGGGCAGTTCTTC. Encoded protein: CASSQFTGGGQFF.

DNA of the CDR3: TGTGCCAGTAGATGGGACAGGCTGAATGAAAAACTGTTTTTT. Its translation is CASRWDRLNEKLFF. V gene TRBV6-1 combines with J gene TRBJ1-4; 8 nucleotides agree with TRBD1. CDR1 is MNHNS, CDR2 SASEGT, per germline. CDR3 length equals 14 residues. The V segment lost 9 bases and the J segment 5 bases; nucleotides outside the gene matches: 8.

The chain joins TRBV19 to TRBJ1-5, with TRBD1 as a possible D gene (5 bases). The CDR3 totals 15 residues. CDR1 is LNHDA, CDR2 SQIVND, per germline (reference sequence). V lost 2 bases, J lost 1 base, and 9 bases lay in between. CDR3 DNA: TGTGCCAGTAGTATAAGTGACAGCAGCAATCAGCCCCAGCATTTT. This encodes CASSISDSSNQPQHF.

The chain combines TRBV9 with TRBJ2-1, with 8 bases aligning to TRBD1. Germline lookup yields CDR1 SGDLS and CDR2 YYNGEE. The trim removed 3 bases at V and 8 bases at J, leaving 4 bases unmatched. This CDR3 has 13 amino acids. Here the CDR3 DNA reads TGTGCCAGCAGCGCCAGGGGGCGGGATGAGCAGTTCTTC. Its protein is CASSARGRDEQFF. Variable domain in full (rest from reference TRBV9 and TRBJ2-1): DSGVTQTPKHLITATGQRVTLRCSPRSGDLSVYWYQQSLDQGLQFLIQYYNGEERAKGNILERFSAQQFPDLHSELNLSSLELGDSALYFCASSARGRDEQFFGPGTRLTVL.

The rearrangement links TRBV20-1 to TRBJ2-1; 7 nucleotides align to TRBD2. CDR1 and CDR2 (germline): DFQATT, SNEGSKA (reference sequence). The CDR3 runs to 11 residues. J lost 7 bases, V lost 7 bases, and 4 bases had no gene match. This CDR3 is CSVGGSNEQFF. The DNA for the CDR3 is TGCAGTGTCGGCGGGAGTAATGAGCAGTTCTTC.

The genes are TRBV27 and TRBJ2-7, with 9 bases identical to TRBD1. With V trimmed by 2 bases and J by 1 base, 6 bases remained unmatched. The CDR3 length is 16 residues. Germline values: CDR1 MNHEY, CDR2 SMNVEV (reference sequence). In nucleotides, the CDR3 is TGTGCCAGCAGTTTACGCGGGACAGGGACGTCCTACGAGCAGTACTTC. Encoded protein: CASSLRGTGTSYEQYF.

This chain connects TRBV5-5 to TRBJ2-3, with 12 nucleotides matching TRBD1. V dropped 7 bases and J dropped 7; count of bases not matched to a gene: 13. This CDR3 is 16 amino acids long. CDR1 and CDR2 from the germline V gene are SGHKS and YYEKEE (reference sequence). In nucleotides, the CDR3 is TGTGCCAGCGATTCATCGGGGACAGGGGGCAGAAATACGCAGTATTTT. Protein product: CASDSSGTGGRNTQYF. Using reference TRBV5-5 and TRBJ2-3 for the parts outside the CDR3, the full variable domain is DAGVTQSPTHLIKTRGQQVTLRCSPISGHKSVSWYQQVLGQGPQFIFQYYEKEERGRGNFPDRFSARQFPNYSSELNVNALLLGDSALYLCASDSSGTGGRNTQYFGPGTRLTVL.

The genes are TRBV6-5 and TRBJ2-1; no definite D call. CDR1 and CDR2 from the germline V gene are MNHEY and SVGAGI. The germline V and J ends were trimmed by 5 bases and 0 bases, with 11 bases remaining between them. This CDR3 is 15 amino acids long. CDR3 protein: CASSPLWSSYNEQFF. Written as DNA, the CDR3 is TGTGCCAGCAGTCCCCTTTGGAGCTCCTACAATGAGCAGTTCTTC.

The V call is TRBV7-2, the J call TRBJ2-1; TRBD1 is a possible D gene (7 bases). Trimming removed 0 bases at V and 10 bases at J, with 13 bases between. The germline V gene encodes CDR1 SGHTA and CDR2 FQGNSA. This CDR3 contains 14 residues. CDR3 residues: CASSLAQGGREQFF. CDR3 bases: TGTGCCAGCAGCTTAGCGCAGGGGGGCAGGGAGCAGTTCTTC.

The chain links TRBV19 to TRBJ1-1; 7 bases match TRBD1. The CDR3 is made up of 15 amino acids. Germline trimming cut 6 bases from V and 5 bases from J; bases unmatched to any gene: 12. Germline V gives CDR1 LNHDA, CDR2 SQIVND (reference sequence). The chain's CDR3 is CASSPPTGRKTEAFF. The CDR3 bases are TGTGCCAGTAGCCCTCCGACAGGGAGAAAGACTGAAGCTTTCTTT. The entire variable domain, with the rest obtained from reference TRBV19 and TRBJ1-1, is as follows: DGGITQSPKYLFRKEGQNVTLSCEQNLNHDAMYWYRQDPGQGLRLIYYSQIVNDFQKGDIAEGYSVSREKKESFPLTVTSAQKNPTAFYLCASSPPTGRKTEAFFGQGTRLTVV.

The chain employs TRBV18 and TRBJ2-7; D possibly corresponds to TRBD2 (5 bases). This CDR3 has 20 residues. With 3 bases removed from V and 3 bases from J, the gap between germline ends came to 30 bases. CDR1 KGHSH and CDR2 LQKENI come from the germline V gene. CDR3 sequence: CASSPVLRAETPVRNYEQYF. In DNA form, the CDR3 reads TGTGCCAGCTCACCCGTCCTCCGAGCGGAGACGCCGGTAAGGAACTACGAGCAGTACTTC.

This clone was counted a single time. The rearrangement links TRBV11-2 to TRBJ1-5; the D is unclear. The V gene lost 5 bases and the J gene lost 0 bases, with 11 bases spanning the gap. The germline V gene has CDR1 SGHAT and CDR2 FQNNGV. The CDR3 consists of 15 residues. This CDR3 reads CASSASGYSNQPQHF. CDR3 in DNA: TGTGCCAGCAGCGCTAGCGGGTATAGCAATCAGCCCCAGCATTTT.

V is TRBV27 and J is TRBJ2-1; 12 bases match TRBD2. Trimming cost V 5 bases and J 5 bases; bases outside gene matches: 13. Germline V gives CDR1 MNHEY, CDR2 SMNVEV (reference sequence). This CDR3 region has 18 residues. CDR3 DNA: TGTGCCAGCAGTCCATTAACTAGCGGGGGGCCCTTGAACAATGAGCAGTTCTTC. Amino acids: CASSPLTSGGPLNNEQFF.

This chain joins TRBV5-1 and TRBJ2-7; perhaps TRBD1 as D (5 bases). Germline V gene lookup returns CDR1 SGHRS and CDR2 YFSETQ. The CDR3 totals 13 residues. The V end lost 4 bases, the J end lost 2 bases, and 10 bases lay between the germline ends. The chain's CDR3 is CASSVDTTYEQYF. The CDR3, as DNA: TGCGCCAGCAGCGTGGACACAACCTACGAGCAGTACTTC.

CDR3 bases: TGTGCCACCAGCAGACCCGAACCGTCTAGCGAGCAGTACTTC. Encoded protein: CATSRPEPSSEQYF. This chain uses TRBV15 with TRBJ2-7; the D is unclear. The germline V gene encodes CDR1 LNHNV and CDR2 YYDKDF (reference sequence). The CDR3 runs to 14 residues. V was shortened by 2 bases and J by 6 bases, with 14 bases between the two germline ends.

The rearrangement joins TRBV19 to TRBJ2-2; TRBD2 aligns across 11 bases. The CDR3 sequence is 18 residues long. Per germline, CDR1 LNHDA and CDR2 SQIVND (reference sequence). The ends lost 7 bases at V and 6 bases at J; junction bases unmatched: 16. The CDR3 sequence: CASTPITSGGPTPGELFF. As DNA, the CDR3 is TGTGCCAGTACCCCGATCACTAGCGGGGGACCTACCCCCGGGGAGCTGTTTTTT.

This sequence joins TRBV10-3 and TRBJ2-3, with 7 positions matching TRBD2. V lost 10 bases to trimming and J lost 4 bases; unmatched junction nucleotides: 8. CDR1 is ENHRY, CDR2 SYGVKD, per germline. CDR3 size: 13 residues. The CDR3 here is CATSGTSADTQYF. DNA for the CDR3: TGTGCCACGAGCGGGACCAGCGCAGATACGCAGTATTTT.

The chain carries TRBV4-3 and TRBJ2-1; 10 bases agree with TRBD2. Per the germline V gene, CDR1 is LGHNA and CDR2 is YSLEER. The CDR3 has 15 amino acids. V shed 1 base, J shed 7 bases, and the junction held 4 bases outside the gene matches. The CDR3 here is CASSQVSGGANEQFF. CDR3 nucleotides: TGCGCCAGCAGCCAAGTAAGCGGGGGGGCGAATGAGCAGTTCTTC.

This sequence joins TRBV6-5 and TRBJ1-6; TRBD1 might be the D (6 bases). Germline-derived CDR1 and CDR2 are MNHEY and SVGAGI. V was shortened by 8 bases and J by 7 bases, with 15 bases between the two germline ends. The CDR3 is made up of 14 amino acids. CDR3 loop: CASGRQETNSPLHF. In DNA, the CDR3 is TGTGCCAGCGGAAGACAGGAGACAAATTCACCCCTCCACTTT.

The chain combines TRBV6-5 with TRBJ1-2; the D gene is possibly TRBD1 (5 bases). CDR3 length equals 15 residues. With 2 bases removed from V and 6 bases from J, the gap between germline ends came to 16 bases. The germline V gene encodes CDR1 MNHEY and CDR2 SVGAGI. The chain's CDR3 is CASSYMWGASDGYTF. For the CDR3, the DNA is TGTGCCAGCAGTTACATGTGGGGCGCATCCGATGGCTACACCTTC.

This chain uses TRBV30 with TRBJ1-2, with D perhaps TRBD1 (5 bases). This CDR3 has 13 amino acids. V was pared by 3 bases and J by 5 bases, with 13 bases between. Germline V lookup: CDR1 GTSNPN, CDR2 SVGIG (reference sequence). CDR3: CAWSVRQGYGYTF. CDR3 bases: TGTGCCTGGAGCGTTCGGCAGGGTTATGGCTACACCTTC.

The chain employs TRBV9 and TRBJ1-6, with 7 bases matching TRBD1. After removal of 0 bases from V and 6 bases from J, the junction contained 6 bases not matched to a gene. The germline gives CDR1 SGDLS, CDR2 YYNGEE. The CDR3 sequence is 16 residues long. The CDR3 coding sequence is TGTGCCAGCAGCGTAGCAACAGGGGTTTTTAATTCACCCCTCCACTTT. Protein: CASSVATGVFNSPLHF.

The chain recombines TRBV18 with TRBJ2-7; D uncertain. Trimming took 2 bases from V and 5 from J, leaving 4 bases between them. The germline CDR1 and CDR2 sequences are KGHSH and LQKENI. The length of the CDR3 is 11 residues. The CDR3 region has the DNA TGTGCCAGCTCACCAGGGCACGAGCAGTACTTC. Its translation: CASSPGHEQYF.

The CDR3 is CASSLLAGVGTGELFF. In nucleotides, the CDR3 is TGTGCCAGCAGTTTATTAGCGGGAGTAGGTACCGGGGAGCTGTTTTTT. The chain employs TRBV27 and TRBJ2-2, with TRBD2 matching 9 bases. Germline CDR1 is MNHEY and CDR2 is SMNVEV (reference sequence). J gave up 5 bases and V 1 base, and 5 bases lay outside the gene matches. The CDR3 is made up of 16 amino acids.